Listed below are T cell receptor beta chains from one sample, sequenced in a study of shared clonotypes between healthy human individuals. TCRdb keeps only in-frame clones here, not all; method: immunoSEQ multiplex PCR. The sample shows over 1.5 million clones, nearly 99% of them seen only once. Sequencing was carried out using naive CD4+ T cells sorted from blood. All receptors come from a man aged 30-40 years in good health. Each CDR3 is given with its conserved first and last residue. D genes are given only for firm matches. Size is stated for part of the rows, as once, few or many counts, or as a class when the clone is expanded.

>TRBV9|.|TRBJ2-3|few
TGTGCCAGCAGCGTGGCAGATACGCAGTATTTT
CASSVADTQYF
>TRBV19|.|TRBJ1-5|.
TGTGCCAGTAGGGCGTCCGGTCCCCCCAATCAGCCCCAGCATTTT
CASRASGPPNQPQHF
>TRBV28|.|TRBJ2-1|.
TGTGCCAGCAGAGACACGGCCTACAATGAGCAGTTCTTC
CASRDTAYNEQFF
>TRBV29-1|.|TRBJ2-7|.
TGCAGCGTTGGGGTAGACAGCGGCTACGAGCAGTACTTC
CSVGVDSGYEQYF
>TRBV20-1|.|TRBJ2-1|.
TGCAGTGCTAGACTAAATGAGCAGTTCTTC
CSARLNEQFF
>TRBV6-4|TRBD1|TRBJ2-3|.
TGTGCCAGCAGTAAGGACAGGCCCGCAGATACGCAGTATTTT
CASSKDRPADTQYF
>TRBV10-3|TRBD1|TRBJ1-5|.
TGTGCCATCAGAGAGGGACAGGCCAGCAATCAGCCCCAGCATTTT
CAIREGQASNQPQHF
>TRBV7-8|TRBD2|TRBJ2-5|.
TGTGCCAGCAGCTTAGTGGGACTAGCAGTCGAAGAGACCCAGTACTTC
CASSLVGLAVEETQYF
>TRBV7-2|.|TRBJ2-3|.
TGTGCCAGCAGCTTAAGGGCCACGGACTTTACGCAGTATTTT
CASSLRATDFTQYF
>TRBV10-2|TRBD1|TRBJ2-7|.
TGCGCCAGCAGAGGGACAGGTGAATGGGGGCAGTACTTC
CASRGTGEWGQYF
>TRBV28|TRBD1|TRBJ1-5|.
TGTGCCAGCAGTGACAGGGAAAATAGCAATCAGCCCCAGCATTTT
CASSDRENSNQPQHF
>TRBV28|TRBD2|TRBJ2-1|.
TGTGCCAGCAGTTTATTTGCTAGCGGGAGCTCCTACAATGAGCAGTTCTTC
CASSLFASGSSYNEQFF
>TRBV9|TRBD2|TRBJ2-3|.
TGTGCCAGCGGGGCGGGAGTCGTGACAGATACGCAGTATTTT
CASGAGVVTDTQYF
>TRBV7-9|TRBD1|TRBJ1-1|.
TGTGCCAGCAGCAACCGGGACAGGTGGGACACTGAAGCTTTCTTT
CASSNRDRWDTEAFF
>TRBV9|.|TRBJ1-3|.
TGTGCCAGCAGCGCCACGACCTCTGGAAACACCATATATTTT
CASSATTSGNTIYF
>TRBV5-1|TRBD1|TRBJ1-2|.
TGCGCCAGCAGCGGGACAGGGGGCTATGGCTACACCTTC
CASSGTGGYGYTF
>TRBV6-5|.|TRBJ2-7|.
TGTGCCAGCAGTTACTCTCGGTACGAGCAGTACTTC
CASSYSRYEQYF
>TRBV7-6|.|TRBJ2-1|.
TGTGCCAGCAGCTTATTCCCCCCTACTCCGGACAGTGCAACCTACAATGAGCAGTTCTTC
CASSLFPPTPDSATYNEQFF
>TRBV4-3|.|TRBJ1-4|.
TGCGCCAGCAGCCATGGGTGGACAGTTAATGAAAAACTGTTTTTT
CASSHGWTVNEKLFF
>TRBV7-9|.|TRBJ1-5|.
TGTGCCAGCAGCTTAGTAGCAGGGGTTGACAATCAGCCCCAGCATTTT
CASSLVAGVDNQPQHF
>TRBV7-8|.|TRBJ1-2|.
TGTGCCAGCAGCCCGGTGGTGGGTTCCTATGGCTACACCTTC
CASSPVVGSYGYTF
>TRBV10-1|.|TRBJ1-4|.
TGCGCCAGCAGTAGTTACAGGGACGAAAAACTGTTTTTT
CASSSYRDEKLFF
>TRBV20-1|.|TRBJ1-1|.
TGCAGTGACATCCATAACACTGAAGCTTTCTTT
CSDIHNTEAFF
>TRBV19|.|TRBJ2-2|.
TGTGCCAGTAGTATATCTGGGATTTTCTCAGCCGGGGAGCTGTTTTTT
CASSISGIFSAGELFF
>TRBV5-5|TRBD1|TRBJ1-3|.
TGTGCCAGCAGCTTACCGGACAGGGCCTCTGGAAACACCATATATTTT
CASSLPDRASGNTIYF
>TRBV15|TRBD2|TRBJ2-1|.
TGTGCCACCAGCATCGGGTCGGGAGGGATTGATGAGCAGTTCTTC
CATSIGSGGIDEQFF
>TRBV4-1|TRBD1|TRBJ1-1|.
TGCGCCAGCAGCCGACAGGGAGACAGCGCTGAAGCTTTCTTT
CASSRQGDSAEAFF
>TRBV7-2|.|TRBJ2-7|.
TGTGCCAGCAGCTTAGCGCTCGGGGAGTACGAGCAGTACTTC
CASSLALGEYEQYF
>TRBV27|.|TRBJ2-6|.
TGTGCCAGCAAGGAGAGGACCTCTGGGGCCAACGTCCTGACTTTC
CASKERTSGANVLTF
>TRBV7-2|.|TRBJ2-3|.
TGTGCCAGCAGCCGTATTGGCGATACGCAGTATTTT
CASSRIGDTQYF
>TRBV5-4|.|TRBJ1-2|.
TGTGCCAGCAGCTTGGCCGGCCGAGGGGCCCTTAACTATGGCTACACCTTC
CASSLAGRGALNYGYTF
>TRBV6-1|.|TRBJ1-5|.
TGTGCCAGCGCCGACAGGACCAATCAGCCCCAGCATTTT
CASADRTNQPQHF
>TRBV5-4|TRBD2|TRBJ2-2|.
TGTGCCAGCACCTCCGCCATACTAGCGGGGGCCGGGGAGCTGTTTTTT
CASTSAILAGAGELFF
>TRBV28|.|TRBJ1-2|.
TGTGCCAGCACCCTACGGGGACGAAACTATGGCTACACCTTC
CASTLRGRNYGYTF
>TRBV5-1|.|TRBJ1-1|.
TGCGCCAGCAGCGTGCCCAGGGACCAAGGGGAAGCTTTCTTT
CASSVPRDQGEAFF
>TRBV15|.|TRBJ1-1|.
TGTGCCACCAGCAGAGAAACAGGAGGTACTGAAGCTTTCTTT
CATSRETGGTEAFF
>TRBV19|.|TRBJ1-2|.
TGTGCCAGTAGCCCCCGCAACTGGGATGGCTACACCTTC
CASSPRNWDGYTF
>TRBV7-9|TRBD2|TRBJ2-3|.
TGTGCCAGCAGCCGAGGACTAGCGGGAGATGGCACAGATACGCAGTATTTT
CASSRGLAGDGTDTQYF
>TRBV5-4|TRBD2|TRBJ2-7|.
TGTGCCAGCAGCTTGGGACTAGCTGGTGAGCAGTACTTC
CASSLGLAGEQYF
>TRBV28|.|TRBJ2-7|.
TGTGCCAGCAGTTTTTCTCCACAGCTCCACGAGCAGTACTTC
CASSFSPQLHEQYF
>TRBV7-3|.|TRBJ1-1|.
TGTGCCAGCAGCTTAAAGGCGAACACTGAAGCTTTCTTT
CASSLKANTEAFF
>TRBV27|.|TRBJ2-3|.
TGTGCCAGCAGTTTCCCAGACCAGGGGATTAGCACAGATACGCAGTATTTT
CASSFPDQGISTDTQYF
>TRBV30|.|TRBJ1-2|.
TGTGCCTGGAGTGTACTGGGTATTCACTATGGCTACACCTTC
CAWSVLGIHYGYTF
>TRBV29-1|.|TRBJ2-2|.
TGCAGCGTTCCAGGGAAACAGGGCCCGAACACCGGGGAGCTGTTTTTT
CSVPGKQGPNTGELFF
>TRBV7-6|TRBD2|TRBJ2-1|.
TGTGCCAGCAGCGGGACTAGGACCTACAATGAGCAGTTCTTC
CASSGTRTYNEQFF
>TRBV18|TRBD2|TRBJ2-1|.
TGTGCCAGCTCACCCTTAGCGGGAGGGGACTACAATGAGCAGTTCTTC
CASSPLAGGDYNEQFF
>TRBV11-2|TRBD2|TRBJ2-5|.
TGTGCCAGCGAGCTCATCGGACTAGCGGGAGTGACGGGGCGGGAGACCCAGTACTTC
CASELIGLAGVTGRETQYF
>TRBV7-8|TRBD1|TRBJ2-5|.
TGTGCCAGCAGCTTGGCTGGACAGGGGGTGGGGAGGGAGACCCAGTACTTC
CASSLAGQGVGRETQYF
>TRBV27|.|TRBJ2-1|.
TGTGCCAGCAGCAAACGCCACAGCGGTCTGTCCTACAATGAGCAGTTCTTC
CASSKRHSGLSYNEQFF
>TRBV7-3|.|TRBJ2-1|.
TGTGCCAGCAGCTTTAGGCTGCGGGAATCCTCCTACAATGAGCAGTTCTTC
CASSFRLRESSYNEQFF
>TRBV5-1|TRBD1|TRBJ2-7|.
TGCGCCAGCAGCTTCTTTTCGGGACAGGGCTACGAGCAGTACTTC
CASSFFSGQGYEQYF
>TRBV29-1|TRBD2|TRBJ2-2|.
TGCAGCGCTCAACTAGCGGGAGGGGCCGGGGAGCTGTTTTTT
CSAQLAGGAGELFF
>TRBV4-1|TRBD1|TRBJ1-2|.
TGCGCCAGCAGACAACCGGGACAGGATAAAGGCTACACCTTC
CASRQPGQDKGYTF
>TRBV11-2|.|TRBJ2-7|.
TGTGCCAGCAGCCCAAGGGTGGGGAGTCCAAACAATTACTACGAGCAGTACTTC
CASSPRVGSPNNYYEQYF
>TRBV7-9|TRBD2|TRBJ2-1|.
TGTGCCAGCAGCCGGGGGCTGACTAGCGGGAGGCACAATGAGCAGTTCTTC
CASSRGLTSGRHNEQFF
>TRBV7-2|.|TRBJ2-2|.
TGTGCCAGCAGCTTACGAGGTTCGGGGGAGCTGTTTTTT
CASSLRGSGELFF
>TRBV20-1|.|TRBJ2-1|.
TGCAGTGCTTATCTGGGTGAGCAGTTCTTC
CSAYLGEQFF
>TRBV5-1|.|TRBJ2-7|once
TGCGCCAGCAGCACCTTGACAGGAGCCTCCTACGAGCAGTACTTC
CASSTLTGASYEQYF
>TRBV5-1|TRBD1|TRBJ2-3|.
TGCGCCAGCAGCTGGGGACAGTCCACAGATACGCAGTATTTT
CASSWGQSTDTQYF